Included here is one T cell receptor beta chain sequence, with context. This entry belongs to a study of blood T cell repertoires in COVID-19. Whole-study context: Acute and convalescent COVID-19 specimens originated in the United States, Italy and Spain.

Measured with immunoSEQ multiplex PCR; TCRdb has only the in-frame clones, and not every one. The sample holds 15,000 to 20,000 clones; more than 75% are singletons and the top ten take about 17%. V lost 0 bases, J lost 0 bases, and 12 bases lay in between. Per germline, CDR1 LGHNA and CDR2 YSLEER. CDR3 size: 17 residues. The V and J genes are TRBV4-3 and TRBJ1-3; D unclear. Input material: peripheral blood. The origin of this receptor is a human donor with active COVID-19. The donor label of this sample is uncertain. CDR3 residues: CASSQDWAKSSGNTIYF. CDR3 sequence (DNA): TGCGCCAGCAGCCAAGACTGGGCTAAGAGCTCTGGAAACACCATATATTTT.